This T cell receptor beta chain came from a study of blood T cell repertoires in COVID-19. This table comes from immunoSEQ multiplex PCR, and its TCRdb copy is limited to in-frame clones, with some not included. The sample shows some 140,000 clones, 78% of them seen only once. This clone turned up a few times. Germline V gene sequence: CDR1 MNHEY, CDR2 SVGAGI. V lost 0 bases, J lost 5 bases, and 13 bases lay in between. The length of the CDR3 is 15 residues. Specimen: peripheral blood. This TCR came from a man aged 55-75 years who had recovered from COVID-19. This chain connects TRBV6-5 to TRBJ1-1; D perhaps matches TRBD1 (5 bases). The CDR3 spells CASSYSWGGETEAFF. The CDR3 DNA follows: TGTGCCAGCAGTTACTCGTGGGGGGGAGAGACTGAAGCTTTCTTT.